What follows are 13 T cell receptor beta chains derived from one specimen sequenced in a study of T cells in tumors after PD-1 blockade. Only in-frame clones appear in the TCRdb table, and some are missing; sequencing was by immunoSEQ multiplex PCR. The table shows approximately 12,000 clones, with approximately 63% occurring only once. The sequencing used tumor tissue, collected before anti-PD-1 treatment. The receptors here all came from a human donor with basal cell carcinoma.

The chain recombines TRBV28 with TRBJ2-7; the D gene is possibly TRBD1 (5 bases). Germline V gives CDR1 MDHEN, CDR2 SYDVKM. The ends were cut back, 3 bases at V and 0 bases at J, with 12 bases in the middle. The CDR3 spans 15 residues. CDR3: CASSLGRGISYEQYF. The DNA for the CDR3 is TGTGCCAGCAGTTTGGGTAGGGGCATCTCCTACGAGCAGTACTTC.

The chain links TRBV7-2 to TRBJ2-6, with a possible D match to TRBD2 (5 bases). The germline V gene has CDR1 SGHTA and CDR2 FQGNSA. V lost 3 bases to trimming and J lost 3 bases, with 12 bases between them. CDR3 size: 16 residues. The CDR3: CASSLLAGFGANVLTF. In DNA, the CDR3 is TGTGCCAGCAGCTTGCTCGCGGGCTTTGGGGCCAACGTCCTGACTTTC.

The chain combines TRBV5-1 with TRBJ2-1; TRBD2 aligns across 13 bases. The CDR3 consists of 17 residues. The germline V gene has CDR1 SGHRS and CDR2 YFSETQ. Losses at the gene ends were 3 bases for V and 8 bases for J; bases not matched to a gene: 11. As DNA, the CDR3 is TGCGCCAGCAGCTGGACTAGCGGGGGCCGCGCGACGGATGAGCAGTTCTTC. It translates to CASSWTSGGRATDEQFF.

This clone has more than one count but fewer than ten. This chain joins TRBV4-3 and TRBJ2-2; 7 bases agree with TRBD1. Looked up from germline, CDR1 is LGHNA and CDR2 is YSLEER. Trimming at V came to 4 bases and at J to 7 bases, leaving 12 bases not matched to a gene. This CDR3 region has 16 residues. CDR3 sequence: CASSRGGRGRIGELFF. DNA for the CDR3: TGCGCCAGCAGCCGTGGGGGAAGGGGGCGTATCGGGGAGCTGTTTTTT.

This clone was recorded once. The CDR3 DNA reads as TGTGCCAGCAGGGGGTCTGGCAGCAACACTGAAGCTTTCTTT. Residues: CASRGSGSNTEAFF. The chain is built from TRBV28 and TRBJ1-1; no definite D call. The germline CDR1 and CDR2 sequences are MDHEN and SYDVKM. Trimming cost V 6 bases and J 2 bases, with 13 bases left between them. The CDR3 is 14 residues long.

V gene TRBV19 combines with J gene TRBJ2-2; the match to TRBD2 covers 9 bases. This CDR3 is built from 16 residues. Germline trimming cut 3 bases from V and 6 bases from J; bases unmatched to any gene: 8. The germline V gene has CDR1 LNHDA and CDR2 SQIVND (reference sequence). This CDR3 is CASSIRTSATPGELFF. For the CDR3, the DNA is TGTGCCAGTAGTATTCGGACTAGCGCGACTCCCGGGGAGCTGTTTTTT.

The J gene is TRBJ2-7, the V gene TRBV4-3; 10 bases agree with TRBD1. The CDR3 spans 15 residues. Germline V CDR1 and CDR2: LGHNA, YSLEER. Trimming cost V 5 bases and J 3 bases; bases outside gene matches: 7. The CDR3 reads CASSRTGQGVYEQYF. The CDR3 nucleotides are TGCGCCAGCAGCAGAACCGGACAGGGGGTCTACGAGCAGTACTTC.

The CDR3 here is CASTYTAGASPGELFF. The CDR3 DNA sequence: TGTGCCAGCACATACACAGCGGGGGCCTCCCCCGGGGAGCTGTTTTTT. The chain is built from TRBV9 and TRBJ2-2; 8 bases match TRBD2. Germline V CDR1 and CDR2: SGDLS, YYNGEE. The ends lost 6 bases at V and 6 bases at J; junction bases unmatched: 13. The length of the CDR3 is 16 residues.

By share, this clone ranks as medium-sized. The chain has TRBV2 and TRBJ1-5; 7 nucleotides agree with TRBD1. V was clipped by 7 bases and J by 4 bases; unmatched bases: 10. This CDR3 contains 15 residues. Germline lookup yields CDR1 SNHLY and CDR2 FYNNEI. This chain's CDR3 is CASNIRGLGNQPQHF. Written as DNA, the CDR3 is TGTGCCAGCAACATTAGGGGGCTTGGGAATCAGCCCCAGCATTTT.

The V call is TRBV5-1, the J call TRBJ2-2; the D gene is possibly TRBD1 (6 bases). Germline CDR1 reads SGHRS; CDR2 reads YFSETQ. Trimming took 3 bases from V and 8 from J, leaving 23 bases between them. The CDR3 has 17 residues. CDR3: CASSYSTGTRGTGELFF. CDR3 DNA sequence: TGCGCCAGCAGCTACTCCACCGGGACAAGGGGAACGGGGGAGCTGTTTTTT.

In this sample, this clone turned up a few times. The chain recombines TRBV24-1 with TRBJ2-2, with 7 bases lining up with TRBD1. V shed 0 bases and J 2 bases; nucleotides not matched to a gene: 5. Germline V gene lookup returns CDR1 KGHDR and CDR2 SFDVKD. The CDR3 has 17 residues. In DNA, the CDR3 is TGTGCCACCAGTGATTTGACCCGACAGGGAAACACCGGGGAGCTGTTTTTT. Residues: CATSDLTRQGNTGELFF.

The chain uses TRBV27 and TRBJ1-1; TRBD1 matches 11 bases. J was trimmed by 7 bases and V by 3 bases; bases with no gene match: 4. The CDR3 has 14 amino acids. The V gene's germline CDR1 is MNHEY and CDR2 SMNVEV (reference sequence). The chain's CDR3 is CASSFLGQGVEAFF. The CDR3 coding sequence is TGTGCCAGCAGTTTTTTGGGACAGGGGGTTGAAGCTTTCTTT.

This chain connects TRBV5-1 to TRBJ1-3; 9 positions match TRBD1. In germline, CDR1 is SGHRS, CDR2 YFSETQ. This CDR3 is 19 amino acids long. The J segment lost 0 bases and the V segment lost 2 bases, leaving 12 bases of the junction unmatched. The CDR3 DNA follows: TGCGCCAGCAGCTTATCCCTACAGGGGGCCCTCTTCTCTGGAAACACCATATATTTT. Protein: CASSLSLQGALFSGNTIYF. The entire variable domain, with the rest obtained from reference TRBV5-1 and TRBJ1-3, is as follows: KAGVTQTPRYLIKTRGQQVTLSCSPISGHRSVSWYQQTPGQGLQFLFEYFSETQRNKGNFPGRFSGRQFSNSRSEMNVSTLELGDSALYLCASSLSLQGALFSGNTIYFGEGSWLTVV.